The 29 T cell receptor beta chains below all came from one sample that was sequenced in a study of blood T cell repertoires in COVID-19. Method: immunoSEQ multiplex PCR; TCRdb's copy keeps in-frame clones and lacks some. The top ten hold roughly 4% of the sample, which has roughly 80,000 clones, less than 90% seen once. The sequencing sample was made of peripheral blood. All receptors come from a man aged 45-60 years with acute or convalescent COVID-19.

The chain joins TRBV3-1 (or the pseudogene TRBV3-2) to TRBJ2-1; a possible D gene is TRBD1 (5 bases). The CDR3 covers 13 residues. The V gene lost 7 bases and the J gene lost 4 bases, with 11 bases spanning the gap. Germline V gene lookup returns CDR1 LGHDT and CDR2 YNNKEL (reference sequence). The CDR3 nucleotides read TGTGCCAGCAAAGGGGTTAAGTACAATGAGCAGTTCTTC. This translates into CASKGVKYNEQFF.

The gene calls are TRBV9 and TRBJ1-1; maybe TRBD1 (6 bases). CDR3 length: 13 residues. The germline gives CDR1 SGDLS, CDR2 YYNGEE. Trimming took off 0 bases at V and 8 bases at J, with 11 bases between the two ends. In nucleotides, the CDR3 is TGTGCCAGCAGCGTAGATTTGACAGGAGAAGCTTTCTTT. Translating it yields CASSVDLTGEAFF.

The chain employs TRBV3-1 (or the pseudogene TRBV3-2) and TRBJ1-4, with D perhaps TRBD1 (5 bases). CDR3 length equals 17 residues. V was cut by 4 bases and J by 3 bases, with 18 bases left in between. Germline CDR1 reads LGHDT; CDR2 reads YNNKEL (reference sequence). CDR3 nucleotide sequence: TGTGCCAGCAGCCTAAAGCTAGGGTCGGGGGCTAATGAAAAACTGTTTTTT. It codes for CASSLKLGSGANEKLFF.

The chain has TRBV6-2 or TRBV6-3 and TRBJ1-2; D not certain. Trimming shortened V by 2 bases and J by 4 bases, and 8 bases separated the two germline ends. Germline CDR1 reads MNHEY; CDR2 reads SVGEGT. CDR3 length equals 13 residues. CDR3 nucleotides: TGTGCCAGCAGTTACCCGGACTTCTATGGCTACACCTTC. Its translation is CASSYPDFYGYTF.

V gene TRBV3-1 (or the pseudogene TRBV3-2) combines with J gene TRBJ1-2; 7 bases align to TRBD1. Germline CDR1 LGHDT, CDR2 YNNKEL (reference sequence). This CDR3 is built from 14 residues. Losses at the gene ends were 4 bases for V and 0 bases for J; bases not matched to a gene: 2. CDR3 coding DNA: TGTGCCAGCAGCCTACAGGGGTCTAACTATGGCTACACCTTC. Translated: CASSLQGSNYGYTF.

The rearrangement joins TRBV7-9 to TRBJ1-4, with D tentatively TRBD1 (6 bases). V lost 7 bases and J 6 bases, leaving 15 bases between the germline ends. The CDR3 sequence is 14 residues long. Germline CDR1 is SEHNR and CDR2 is FQNEAQ (reference sequence). The CDR3 DNA sequence: TGTGCCAGCACCTCCGGGACATCCCATGAAAAACTGTTTTTT. Translation gives CASTSGTSHEKLFF.

This chain uses TRBV4-3 with TRBJ2-5, with 11 bases identical to TRBD2. J lost 5 bases, V lost 0 bases, and 5 bases had no gene match. Germline V lookup: CDR1 LGHNA, CDR2 YSLEER. This CDR3 has 16 residues. CDR3 amino acids: CASSQEASGRRETQYF. As DNA, the CDR3 is TGCGCCAGCAGCCAAGAGGCTAGCGGGAGGCGGGAGACCCAGTACTTC.

This chain connects TRBV24-1 to TRBJ1-5; D gene uncertain. This CDR3 region has 16 residues. V was pared by 4 bases and J by 4 bases, with 16 bases between. CDR1 is KGHDR and CDR2 is SFDVKD in the germline V gene. The CDR3 bases are TGTGCCACCAGTGACCGTAAGACTGAGTATAATCAGCCCCAGCATTTT. It yields the protein CATSDRKTEYNQPQHF.

This clone was seen more than once but under ten times. V usage is TRBV12-3 or TRBV12-4 and J usage is TRBJ2-1; 8 bases map to TRBD2. J gave up 4 bases and V 6 bases, and 2 bases lay outside the gene matches. The CDR3 length is 13 residues. The CDR3 spells CASRLADYNEQFF. The CDR3 coding sequence is TGTGCCAGCAGACTAGCGGATTACAATGAGCAGTTCTTC.

The genes are TRBV28 and TRBJ1-4; a weak D match, TRBD1 (6 bases). Germline CDR1 reads MDHEN; CDR2 reads SYDVKM. This CDR3 is 14 amino acids long. Trimming removed 3 bases from V and 4 bases from J, with 9 bases in between. CDR3 protein: CASSLDSLNEKLFF. The CDR3 DNA reads TGTGCCAGCAGTTTGGACAGTCTTAATGAAAAACTGTTTTTT.

V gene TRBV10-3 combines with J gene TRBJ1-2; D perhaps matches TRBD1 (6 bases). Germline CDR1 ENHRY, CDR2 SYGVKD. The CDR3 loop spans 15 amino acids. Trimming took 3 bases from V and 4 from J, leaving 15 bases between them. CDR3: CAISEGDISGYGYTF. CDR3 sequence (DNA): TGTGCCATCAGTGAAGGGGACATTTCTGGCTATGGCTACACCTTC.

The chain uses TRBV3-1 (or the pseudogene TRBV3-2) and TRBJ2-5; TRBD1 aligns across 11 bases. Germline V CDR1 and CDR2: LGHDT, YNNKEL (reference sequence). The CDR3 covers 17 residues. V dropped 3 bases and J dropped 5; count of bases not matched to a gene: 11. CDR3 sequence (DNA): TGTGCCAGCAGCCATAAGGGACAGGGGGTGTTTGCGGAGACCCAGTACTTC. Translating it yields CASSHKGQGVFAETQYF.

This clone has more than one count but fewer than ten. The V and J genes are TRBV10-3 and TRBJ2-1, with 11 bases matching TRBD2. With V trimmed by 6 bases and J by 8 bases, 3 bases remained unmatched. The CDR3 is 13 amino acids. The germline gives CDR1 ENHRY, CDR2 SYGVKD. CDR3 sequence (DNA): TGTGCCATCAGCCAGGGACTAGCGGATGAGCAGTTCTTC. It yields the protein CAISQGLADEQFF.

The chain has TRBV24-1 and TRBJ1-1; D gene unclear. Germline V lookup: CDR1 KGHDR, CDR2 SFDVKD. V was cut by 3 bases and J by 4 bases, with 8 bases left in between. The CDR3 sequence is 13 residues long. CDR3 DNA: TGTGCCACCAGTGATCAGGCCTTCACTGAAGCTTTCTTT. This codes for CATSDQAFTEAFF.

The chain links TRBV5-4 to TRBJ2-7; TRBD2 matches 8 bases. This CDR3 comprises 15 residues. Looked up from germline, CDR1 is SGHNT and CDR2 is YYREEE (reference sequence). V lost 0 bases and J lost 6; bases outside the gene matches: 8. CDR3 DNA sequence: TGTGCCAGCAGCTTGGCGGGAGGGACCTCCGGCGAGCAGTACTTC. Its translation: CASSLAGGTSGEQYF.

This clone appeared once. This chain links TRBV2 with TRBJ1-2; 7 nucleotides match TRBD1. The CDR3 has 15 residues. Germline loops: CDR1 SNHLY, CDR2 FYNNEI. Unmatched junction bases numbered 6, after V lost 1 base and J lost 4 bases. The CDR3, as DNA: TGTGCCAGCAGTGAAGGGACAGGACCATCCTATGGCTACACCTTC. This sequence encodes CASSEGTGPSYGYTF.

The chain carries TRBV30 and TRBJ1-1; D is unresolved. Deletions cut 3 bases from V and 0 bases from J, with 11 bases between. CDR3 length equals 14 residues. Per the germline V gene, CDR1 is GTSNPN and CDR2 is SVGIG (reference sequence). The CDR3 loop is CAWRMRALNTEAFF. CDR3 bases: TGTGCCTGGAGAATGAGGGCCCTGAACACTGAAGCTTTCTTT.

This clone came up once. The chain recombines TRBV4-2 with TRBJ2-5; 10 nucleotides agree with TRBD2. Germline V lookup: CDR1 LGHNA, CDR2 YNFKEQ. J gave up 1 base and V 4 bases, and 6 bases lay outside the gene matches. The CDR3 is 16 amino acids. The CDR3 nucleotides read TGTGCCAGCAGCCCCCTTAGCGGGGGGTTCCAAGAGACCCAGTACTTC. Its protein product is CASSPLSGGFQETQYF.

This sequence joins TRBV7-9 and TRBJ2-7; D may be TRBD1 (6 bases). There are 15 residues in the CDR3. Trimming cost V 6 bases and J 3 bases, with 18 bases left between them. Germline assignment: CDR1 SEHNR and CDR2 FQNEAQ (reference sequence). The DNA of the CDR3 is TGTGCCAGCAGGGATGTAGAACAGGGTGACTACGAGCAGTACTTC. This codes for CASRDVEQGDYEQYF.

V is TRBV7-8 and J is TRBJ2-7; tentatively, D is TRBD1 (6 bases). CDR3 length equals 16 residues. Germline CDR1 is SGHVS and CDR2 is FQNEAQ. Trimming cost V 0 bases and J 0 bases, with 12 bases left between them. The CDR3 DNA reads TGTGCCAGCAGCTTAGCCTTGGGGGCAGACTCCTACGAGCAGTACTTC. Protein product: CASSLALGADSYEQYF.

This chain links TRBV11-2 with TRBJ1-4; 8 bases align to TRBD1. This CDR3 contains 14 residues. Losses at the gene ends were 4 bases for V and 8 bases for J; bases not matched to a gene: 6. Looked up from germline, CDR1 is SGHAT and CDR2 is FQNNGV. In DNA form, the CDR3 reads TGTGCCAGCAGCTCTCAGGGGGCGGCCGAAAAACTGTTTTTT. It translates to CASSSQGAAEKLFF. The full variable domain, with the rest looked up from reference TRBV11-2 and TRBJ1-4, is EAGVAQSPRYKIIEKRQSVAFWCNPISGHATLYWYQQILGQGPKLLIQFQNNGVVDDSQLPKDRFSAERLKGVDSTLKIQPAKLEDSAVYLCASSSQGAAEKLFFGSGTQLSVL.

In its sample, this clone was seen a few times. This chain links TRBV18 with TRBJ1-6; D remains unclear. Germline values: CDR1 KGHSH, CDR2 LQKENI. The CDR3 has 14 residues. Trimming removed 7 bases from V and 8 bases from J, with 15 bases in between. The DNA of the CDR3 is TGTGCCAGCTTTTCCTCGGCGGAGTATTCACCCCTCCACTTT. Its translation: CASFSSAEYSPLHF. Based on the CDR3 plus reference TRBV18 and TRBJ1-6, the full variable domain is NAGVMQNPRHLVRRRGQEARLRCSPMKGHSHVYWYRQLPEEGLKFMVYLQKENIIDESGMPKERFSAEFPKEGPSILRIQQVVRGDSAAYFCASFSSAEYSPLHFGNGTRLTVT.

This clone was observed a handful of times. J is TRBJ2-6 and V is TRBV4-1, with 7 bases matching TRBD1. Germline CDR1 and CDR2: MGHRA and YSYEKL. Trimming took 4 bases from V and 1 from J; bases not matched to a gene: 13. CDR3 length: 19 amino acids. The CDR3 nucleotides are TGCGCCAGCAGCCGAACATCGACAGGGCTACCTTCTGGGGCCAACGTCCTGACTTTC. Protein sequence: CASSRTSTGLPSGANVLTF.

The chain joins TRBV15 to TRBJ2-1; a possible D gene is TRBD1 (6 bases). The CDR3 is made up of 16 amino acids. Trimming removed 4 bases at V and 5 bases at J, with 18 bases between. Germline CDR1 LNHNV, CDR2 YYDKDF (reference sequence). CDR3 sequence (DNA): TGTGCCACCAGCACACGAATGGTGGGGGCCAACAATGAGCAGTTCTTC. It yields the protein CATSTRMVGANNEQFF.

This clone occurred a few times. The CDR3 loop is CASSIGQGRRETQYF. CDR3 nucleotide sequence: TGTGCCAGCAGCATTGGACAGGGAAGGAGAGAGACCCAGTACTTC. V gene TRBV27 combines with J gene TRBJ2-5; 8 bases map to TRBD1. This CDR3 has 15 residues. After removal of 6 bases from V and 4 bases from J, the junction contained 10 bases not matched to a gene. Germline V gene sequence: CDR1 MNHEY, CDR2 SMNVEV (reference sequence).

DNA for the CDR3: TGTGCCAGCAGCCCGTGGGGGAGGGGGGCCAACGTCCTGACTTTC. It translates to CASSPWGRGANVLTF. The chain uses TRBV11-2 and TRBJ2-6; possibly TRBD2 for D (6 bases). The length of the CDR3 is 15 residues. From germline, CDR1 is SGHAT and CDR2 FQNNGV. V lost 5 bases and J 4 bases, leaving 12 bases between the germline ends.

The J gene is TRBJ1-5, the V gene TRBV6-1; D remains ambiguous. This CDR3 contains 14 residues. Looked up from germline, CDR1 is MNHNS and CDR2 is SASEGT. V was clipped by 1 base and J by 3 bases, with 7 bases between them. In DNA form, the CDR3 reads TGTGCCAGCAGTGAAGGTCAGATCAATCAGCCCCAGCATTTT. Translation: CASSEGQINQPQHF.

The chain employs TRBV5-1 and TRBJ2-7, with 10 bases that match TRBD1. Trimming removed 4 bases from V and 2 bases from J; junction bases left unmatched: 6. The CDR3 length is 15 residues. Germline V gives CDR1 SGHRS, CDR2 YFSETQ. DNA of the CDR3: TGCGCCAGCAGCCAGGGACAGGGGATCACCTACGAGCAGTACTTC. As protein: CASSQGQGITYEQYF.

The CDR3: CASSDSGYGYTF. CDR3 bases: TGCGCCAGCAGCGACAGTGGCTATGGCTACACCTTC. The chain recombines TRBV5-1 with TRBJ1-2; a weak D match, TRBD1 (5 bases). Germline-derived CDR1 and CDR2 are SGHRS and YFSETQ. The V end lost 4 bases, the J end lost 4 bases, and 8 bases lay between the germline ends. The CDR3 contains 12 residues.